The 28 T cell receptor beta chains given below trace back to one sample, sequenced in a study of shared clonotypes between healthy human individuals. Repertoires were generated with immunoSEQ multiplex PCR, while TCRdb's copy carries only in-frame clones and drops some. Found here are roughly 200,000 clones, 65% to 70% of them singletons; the top ten hold under 11%. Sample: memory CD4+ T cells sorted from blood. Specified subset: CD45RA-negative fraction. The source of these receptors is a man younger than 40 in good health.

This clone was counted only a few times. The chain employs TRBV6-1 and TRBJ2-7; 7 nucleotides align to TRBD2. With V trimmed by 6 bases and J by 4 bases, 6 bases remained unmatched. The CDR3 is 13 amino acids. CDR1 and CDR2 (germline): MNHNS, SASEGT. Written as DNA, the CDR3 is TGTGCCAGCAGAGCGGGACTACTTTACGAGCAGTACTTC. Its translation: CASRAGLLYEQYF.

There are a few counts of this clone. The V call is TRBV19, the J call TRBJ1-4; D not certain. Between the trimmed V and J ends, which lost 3 bases and 3 bases, there was a span of 8 bases. CDR1 and CDR2 from the germline V gene are LNHDA and SQIVND (reference sequence). The CDR3 extends over 14 amino acids. The CDR3 bases are TGTGCCAGTAGTATCATACAGTCTAATGAAAAACTGTTTTTT. Residues: CASSIIQSNEKLFF.

This chain joins TRBV18 and TRBJ1-1; no firm D call. This CDR3 is 14 amino acids long. Trimming pared 3 bases from V and 1 base from J, leaving 9 bases between. CDR1 and CDR2 (germline): KGHSH, LQKENI. CDR3 amino acids: CASSPIGRNTEAFF. The CDR3, as DNA: TGTGCCAGCTCACCGATTGGACGGAACACTGAAGCTTTCTTT.

This clone was observed a single time. One junction end disagrees with the germline gene, perhaps due to a read error. The V call is TRBV7-2, the J call TRBJ2-7, with 9 positions matching TRBD2. The CDR3 extends over 15 amino acids. CDR1 SGHTA and CDR2 FQGNSA come from the germline V gene. CDR3 bases: TGTGCCAGCAGATTAGCGGGAGTGTACTCCTACGAGCAGTACTTC. Its protein product is CASRLAGVYSYEQYF.

The chain carries TRBV5-5 and TRBJ2-7, with 8 bases that match TRBD1. The trim removed 0 bases at V and 2 bases at J, leaving 7 bases unmatched. Germline lookup yields CDR1 SGHKS and CDR2 YYEKEE (reference sequence). The CDR3 length is 16 residues. CDR3 nucleotides: TGTGCCAGCAGCTTGGCCGTGACAGGGGCCACCTACGAGCAGTACTTC. Translating gives CASSLAVTGATYEQYF.

The chain carries TRBV15 and TRBJ2-1, with D unresolved. The CDR3 spans 13 residues. Per germline, CDR1 LNHNV and CDR2 YYDKDF (reference sequence). V gave up 0 bases and J gave up 11 bases, with 11 bases separating them. The CDR3 DNA reads as TGTGCCACCAGCAGAGATGTTAACCAACAGCAGTTCTTC. Translated: CATSRDVNQQQFF.

Comments on this clone: The junction and the germline gene differ at one end; a read error may be behind it. The chain employs TRBV7-8 and TRBJ2-7; maybe TRBD2 (6 bases). The CDR3 covers 12 residues. In germline, CDR1 is SGHVS, CDR2 FQNEAQ. The CDR3 region is CASSLARGEQYF. In DNA, the CDR3 is TGTGCCAGCAGCCTAGCGAGGGGCGAGCAGTACTTC.

The rearrangement uses TRBV5-1 and TRBJ2-7, with D perhaps TRBD2 (6 bases). Trimming shortened V by 3 bases and J by 2 bases, and 18 bases separated the two germline ends. Germline values: CDR1 SGHRS, CDR2 YFSETQ. The CDR3 loop spans 16 amino acids. The CDR3 nucleotides are TGCGCCAGCAGCTACGGACGCGGGACTCTTACCTACGAGCAGTACTTC. As protein: CASSYGRGTLTYEQYF.

The chain employs TRBV9 and TRBJ2-3; D is possibly TRBD2 (5 bases). This CDR3 is built from 15 residues. V lost 0 bases, J lost 0 bases, and 8 bases lay in between. CDR1 SGDLS and CDR2 YYNGEE come from the germline V gene. The CDR3 DNA sequence: TGTGCCAGCAGCGTAGTTAGCGAAAGCACAGATACGCAGTATTTT. This encodes CASSVVSESTDTQYF.

CDR3 in DNA: TGTGCCAGCAGCTTGGTCCAGGGGGCCGGCACTGAAGCTTTCTTT. As protein: CASSLVQGAGTEAFF. The chain employs TRBV5-4 and TRBJ1-1; 8 bases agree with TRBD1. The CDR3 has 15 amino acids. The ends lost 0 bases at V and 4 bases at J; junction bases unmatched: 5. Germline assignment: CDR1 SGHNT and CDR2 YYREEE (reference sequence).

The V gene is TRBV27, the J gene TRBJ2-2; D gene unclear. V lost 3 bases and J lost 7, with 9 bases in between. This CDR3 comprises 13 residues. Germline V CDR1 and CDR2: MNHEY, SMNVEV (reference sequence). This chain's CDR3 is CASSFTLGGELFF. In DNA, the CDR3 is TGTGCCAGCAGTTTTACACTGGGCGGGGAGCTGTTTTTT.

V is TRBV12-5 and J is TRBJ1-1; D uncertain. From germline, CDR1 is LGHNT and CDR2 FRNRAP. Between the trimmed V and J ends, which lost 9 bases and 7 bases, there was a span of 12 bases. This CDR3 has 11 amino acids. CDR3 sequence: CASSDGREAFF. The CDR3 bases are TGTGCTAGCTCGGACGGCCGTGAAGCTTTCTTT.

This clone was recorded once. V is TRBV5-1 and J is TRBJ2-7; D not certain. This CDR3 has 14 amino acids. With 4 bases removed from V and 4 bases from J, the gap between germline ends came to 15 bases. CDR1 and CDR2 from the germline V gene are SGHRS and YFSETQ. The CDR3 protein is CASSPEPGVYEQYF. The CDR3 bases are TGCGCCAGCAGCCCCGAGCCTGGGGTATACGAGCAGTACTTC. The variable domain in full, completed from reference TRBV5-1 and TRBJ2-7, reads KAGVTQTPRYLIKTRGQQVTLSCSPISGHRSVSWYQQTPGQGLQFLFEYFSETQRNKGNFPGRFSGRQFSNSRSEMNVSTLELGDSALYLCASSPEPGVYEQYFGPGTRLTVT.

V and J are TRBV6-5 and TRBJ2-2; D perhaps matches TRBD2 (5 bases). Looked up from germline, CDR1 is MNHEY and CDR2 is SVGAGI. The CDR3 covers 15 residues. With 10 bases removed from V and 5 bases from J, the gap between germline ends came to 20 bases. The CDR3 nucleotides read TGTGCCACCGGGCTAGCCACTCCTAAAACCGGGGAGCTGTTTTTT. Translated, it gives CATGLATPKTGELFF.

This clone was observed a few times. The chain uses TRBV27 and TRBJ2-7; 12 nucleotides agree with TRBD2. Germline V gene lookup returns CDR1 MNHEY and CDR2 SMNVEV (reference sequence). This CDR3 is built from 17 residues. V was clipped by 8 bases and J by 2 bases; unmatched bases: 13. The CDR3 DNA sequence: TGTGCCAGCTGGACAGGGGGATCTAGCGGGAGGGCCTACGAGCAGTACTTC. Protein product: CASWTGGSSGRAYEQYF.

V and J are TRBV29-1 and TRBJ2-1; 8 nucleotides align to TRBD2. This CDR3 is built from 15 residues. Germline V lookup: CDR1 SQVTM, CDR2 ANQGSEA. V lost 4 bases, J lost 1 base, and 6 bases stayed unmatched. CDR3 sequence: CSVAGTSGSYNEQFF. The CDR3, as DNA: TGCAGCGTTGCGGGTACTAGCGGATCCTACAATGAGCAGTTCTTC.

This clone has ten or more counts. The gene calls are TRBV27 and TRBJ2-7; a possible D gene is TRBD1 (6 bases). The CDR3 has 15 residues. The germline gives CDR1 MNHEY, CDR2 SMNVEV (reference sequence). V was pared by 6 bases and J by 0 bases, with 15 bases between. The CDR3 region is CASSPEDRPSYEQYF. CDR3 nucleotide sequence: TGTGCCAGCAGCCCAGAGGACAGACCCTCCTACGAGCAGTACTTC.

The chain joins TRBV9 to TRBJ1-4; TRBD1 might be the D (6 bases). V lost 0 bases and J 10 bases, leaving 13 bases between the germline ends. The CDR3 has 14 residues. CDR1 is SGDLS, CDR2 YYNGEE, per germline. CDR3 DNA sequence: TGTGCCAGCAGCGTAGGACAGGCACAGGGAAAACTGTTTTTT. Translation gives CASSVGQAQGKLFF.

The table lists this clone with a few counts. J is TRBJ1-2 and V is TRBV5-4; D gene unclear. The V gene lost 0 bases and the J gene lost 6 bases, with 6 bases spanning the gap. There are 12 residues in the CDR3. Germline loops: CDR1 SGHNT, CDR2 YYREEE (reference sequence). The CDR3 sequence is CASSLDGNGYTF. The CDR3 DNA sequence: TGTGCCAGCAGCTTGGATGGGAATGGCTACACCTTC.

The chain joins TRBV11-3 to TRBJ2-7; D unresolved. The ends were cut back, 8 bases at V and 5 bases at J, with 16 bases in the middle. In germline, CDR1 is SGHNT, CDR2 YENEEA. The CDR3 length is 13 residues. The CDR3 DNA follows: TGTGCCAGCTTCGGTAGCCGCCTGAACGAGCAGTACTTC. It specifies CASFGSRLNEQYF. Full variable domain (missing parts from reference TRBV11-3 and TRBJ2-7): EAGVVQSPRYKIIEKKQPVAFWCNPISGHNTLYWYLQNLGQGPELLIRYENEEAVDDSQLPKDRFSAERLKGVDSTLKIQPAELGDSAVYLCASFGSRLNEQYFGPGTRLTVT.

V gene TRBV7-2 combines with J gene TRBJ2-3; the match to TRBD2 covers 11 bases. The CDR3 consists of 15 residues. In germline, CDR1 is SGHTA, CDR2 FQGNSA. V shed 6 bases and J 6 bases; nucleotides not matched to a gene: 8. CDR3 sequence: CASRRSPSGRDTQYF. The CDR3, as DNA: TGTGCCAGCAGGCGAAGCCCTAGCGGGAGGGATACGCAGTATTTT.

J is TRBJ2-7 and V is TRBV5-1, with a possible D match to TRBD1 (7 bases). Germline loops: CDR1 SGHRS, CDR2 YFSETQ. Trimming pared 5 bases from V and 7 bases from J, leaving 13 bases between. There are 12 residues in the CDR3. The CDR3: CASSEQGREQYF. CDR3 DNA: TGCGCCAGCAGTGAACAGGGGAGGGAGCAGTACTTC. The full variable domain, completed using reference TRBV5-1 and TRBJ2-7, is KAGVTQTPRYLIKTRGQQVTLSCSPISGHRSVSWYQQTPGQGLQFLFEYFSETQRNKGNFPGRFSGRQFSNSRSEMNVSTLELGDSALYLCASSEQGREQYFGPGTRLTVT.

The chain couples TRBV4-1 to TRBJ2-1; D may be TRBD1 (6 bases). V lost 7 bases to trimming and J lost 15 bases, with 31 bases between them. This CDR3 region has 16 residues. CDR1 and CDR2 (germline): MGHRA, YSYEKL. In DNA, the CDR3 is TGCGCCAGCACCCAGTCTGGGTCACAGGGCGAGGAAATACGGTTCTTC. Protein sequence: CASTQSGSQGEEIRFF.

The gene calls are TRBV7-4 and TRBJ1-5; D is unresolved. CDR3 size: 18 residues. The germline V and J ends were trimmed by 5 bases and 1 base, with 21 bases remaining between them. The germline gives CDR1 SGHVT, CDR2 SQSDAQ. The CDR3, as DNA: TGTGCCAGCAGCCCGACCACCATCGGGGTGGGCAGCAATCAGCCCCAGCATTTT. Protein sequence: CASSPTTIGVGSNQPQHF.

This clone has a handful of counts. V and J are TRBV5-4 and TRBJ2-5, with D possibly matching TRBD2 (6 bases). V lost 2 bases, J lost 5 bases, and 16 bases lay in between. The CDR3 has 15 amino acids. Germline V CDR1 and CDR2: SGHNT, YYREEE (reference sequence). The CDR3 region has the DNA TGTGCCAGCAGCTTAAGTCGCGGGGTGGGGGAGACCCAGTACTTC. It yields the protein CASSLSRGVGETQYF.

This clone appeared a few times. DNA of the CDR3: TGTGCCAGCAGCGGTCCGGACAGGGGAGAGACCCAGTACTTC. This encodes CASSGPDRGETQYF. The chain recombines TRBV21-1 with TRBJ2-5; the listed D gene, TRBD1, was not tested against the DNA. TRBV21-1 is flagged as a pseudogene. The CDR3 totals 14 residues.

This clone was observed a handful of times. This sequence joins TRBV10-2 and TRBJ2-3; 8 bases are shared with TRBD2. From germline, CDR1 is WSHSY and CDR2 SAAADI. This CDR3 is built from 15 residues. With 7 bases clipped from V and 5 bases from J, the junction kept 11 bases outside the gene matches. CDR3 sequence: CASNMASGYGDTQYF. The CDR3, as DNA: TGCGCCAGCAATATGGCTAGCGGGTATGGAGATACGCAGTATTTT.

This chain uses TRBV15 with TRBJ2-3; 8 bases are shared with TRBD1. J was trimmed by 2 bases and V by 4 bases; bases with no gene match: 8. This CDR3 has 16 amino acids. Per germline, CDR1 LNHNV and CDR2 YYDKDF (reference sequence). CDR3 bases: TGTGCCACCAGCAAAGAAAAGGGACAGGTCACAGATACGCAGTATTTT. It encodes CATSKEKGQVTDTQYF.